These 14 T cell receptor beta chains were sequenced from one sample in a study of CD8+CD57+ T cells in acquired aplastic anemia. CD8+CD57+ cell expansion had been shown by flow cytometry in patients chosen for sequencing. CDR3 and TCR beta VDJ profiling relied on genomic DNA as the template. TCRdb passed the reads through MiXCR, listing each CDR3 protein once. The sample lists some 200,000 distinct CDR3 sequences, about 60% occurring once. The sequenced material came from sorted CD4+, CD8+, or CD8+CD57+ T cells (not recorded which) from PBMCs. These TCRs come from a human donor with aplastic anemia.

This clonotype was seen more than once but under ten times. The chain carries TRBV5-1 and TRBJ2-7; no clear D. CDR3 length: 11 amino acids. V lost 0 bases to trimming and J lost 6 bases, with 4 bases between them. Germline V lookup: CDR1 SGHRS, CDR2 YFSETQ. CDR3 in DNA: TGCGCCAGCAGCTTGGAGGCCGAGCAGTACTTC. This translates into CASSLEAEQYF.

This chain joins TRBV6-1 and TRBJ2-1, with TRBD2 matching 14 bases. The J segment lost 7 bases and the V segment lost 1 base, leaving 6 bases of the junction unmatched. This CDR3 contains 17 residues. Germline lookup yields CDR1 MNHNS and CDR2 SASEGT. The CDR3 loop is CASSEDGTSGSRNEQFF. Here the CDR3 DNA reads TGTGCCAGCAGTGAAGATGGGACTAGCGGGAGTCGGAATGAGCAGTTCTTC.

V usage is TRBV5-1 and J usage is TRBJ2-7; possibly TRBD2 for D (6 bases). Between the trimmed V and J ends, which lost 5 bases and 7 bases, there was a span of 22 bases. The germline CDR1 and CDR2 sequences are SGHRS and YFSETQ. The CDR3 contains 15 residues. The DNA of the CDR3 is TGCGCCAGCAGACTTGGACTACCGTCCGGGGGAGAGCAGTACTTC. This encodes CASRLGLPSGGEQYF.

The chain combines TRBV24-1 with TRBJ1-5, with D maybe TRBD1 (6 bases). The CDR3 runs to 15 residues. Trimming pared 5 bases from V and 1 base from J, leaving 11 bases between. CDR1 is KGHDR, CDR2 SFDVKD, per germline. CDR3 DNA sequence: TGTGCCACCAGTGGCAGGGGTGGAAGCAATCAGCCCCAGCATTTT. This sequence encodes CATSGRGGSNQPQHF.

This clonotype has ten or more counts. The chain joins TRBV9 to TRBJ1-4, with D unclear. Looked up from germline, CDR1 is SGDLS and CDR2 is YYNGEE. This CDR3 comprises 14 residues. V was trimmed by 4 bases and J by 3 bases, leaving 10 bases between them. The CDR3 coding sequence is TGTGCCAGCAGCCCTCCCGCCTCTAATGAAAAACTGTTTTTT. The encoded protein is CASSPPASNEKLFF.

This clonotype showed up just a few times. The rearrangement links TRBV4-3 to TRBJ1-2; maybe TRBD1 (6 bases). Per germline, CDR1 LGHNA and CDR2 YSLEER. The CDR3 spans 16 residues. V was shortened by 1 base and J by 4 bases, with 16 bases between the two germline ends. The CDR3 coding sequence is TGCGCCAGCAGCCAAGCGAGGGGGGGATTGGGCTATGGCTACACCTTC. This translates into CASSQARGGLGYGYTF.

The sample holds one count of this clonotype. The V gene is TRBV6-5, the J gene TRBJ2-1; 8 bases align to TRBD2. V shed 4 bases, J shed 4 bases, and the junction held 9 bases outside the gene matches. From germline, CDR1 is MNHEY and CDR2 SVGAGI. The CDR3 consists of 16 residues. The chain's CDR3 is CASSFEAGAPYNEQFF. The CDR3 DNA reads as TGTGCCAGCAGTTTCGAAGCGGGGGCCCCTTACAATGAGCAGTTCTTC.

The V gene is TRBV20-1, the J gene TRBJ2-5, with D uncertain. This CDR3 is 13 amino acids long. V lost 3 bases and J lost 3, with 11 bases in between. The germline CDR1 and CDR2 sequences are DFQATT and SNEGSKA (reference sequence). The CDR3 spells CSASRTVEETQYF. The DNA of the CDR3 is TGCAGTGCTAGCCGGACGGTGGAAGAGACCCAGTACTTC.

The chain is built from TRBV7-9 and TRBJ1-2, with D uncertain. This CDR3 spans 14 amino acids. CDR1 is SEHNR and CDR2 is FQNEAQ in the germline V gene (reference sequence). V was cut by 1 base and J by 3 bases, with 9 bases left in between. CDR3 DNA sequence: TGTGCCAGCAGCTTAGAAGGCCGCTACTATGGCTACACCTTC. Its protein product is CASSLEGRYYGYTF.

The V and J genes are TRBV2 and TRBJ2-7, with D possibly matching TRBD2 (6 bases). This CDR3 region has 13 residues. The germline gives CDR1 SNHLY, CDR2 FYNNEI. V shed 4 bases and J shed 2 bases, with 9 bases lying between them. The CDR3 DNA reads TGTGCCAGCAGTGGGGACTCTCCCTACGAGCAGTACTTC. Its protein product is CASSGDSPYEQYF.

The J gene is TRBJ2-5, the V gene TRBV9; TRBD2 matches at 7 bases. Germline V gene data show CDR1 as SGDLS and CDR2 as YYNGEE. Trimming took 8 bases from V and 5 from J; bases not matched to a gene: 6. The CDR3 runs to 12 residues. CDR3 amino acids: CARQLASETQYF. CDR3 DNA sequence: TGTGCCAGACAACTAGCGTCGGAGACCCAGTACTTC.

The chain's CDR3 is CATSRTTGGSYNEQFF. In nucleotides, the CDR3 is TGTGCCACCAGCAGAACGACAGGGGGGTCTTACAATGAGCAGTTCTTC. The chain combines TRBV15 with TRBJ2-1, with 9 bases fitting TRBD1. Germline trimming cut 2 bases from V and 4 bases from J; bases unmatched to any gene: 6. CDR1 is LNHNV and CDR2 is YYDKDF in the germline V gene (reference sequence). CDR3 size: 16 residues. Drawing the rest from reference TRBV15 and TRBJ2-1, the complete variable domain is DAMVIQNPRYQVTQFGKPVTLSCSQTLNHNVMYWYQQKSSQAPKLLFHYYDKDFNNEADTPDNFQSRRPNTSFCFLDIRSPGLGDTAMYLCATSRTTGGSYNEQFFGPGTRLTVL.

The chain employs TRBV7-8 and TRBJ1-2; tentatively, D is TRBD1 (5 bases). Germline CDR1 SGHVS, CDR2 FQNEAQ. Trimming took off 5 bases at V and 4 bases at J, with 17 bases between the two ends. The CDR3 is made up of 15 amino acids. CDR3 DNA: TGTGCCAGCAGCCCCCTGCGGGGGGAGGGCTATGGCTACACCTTC. Amino acids: CASSPLRGEGYGYTF.

V and J are TRBV12-3 or TRBV12-4 and TRBJ1-5, with D unresolved. V lost 3 bases and J 9 bases, leaving 12 bases between the germline ends. This CDR3 has 13 amino acids. CDR3 sequence (DNA): TGTGCCAGCAGTTTGAGTCTGCTACGGCCCCAGCATTTT. As protein: CASSLSLLRPQHF.